This passage covers 25 T cell receptor beta chains from one sample sequenced in a study of regulatory T cells in long-lasting Graves disease. Specified time point: newly diagnosed GD, antithyroid drugs for less than 3 months. PBMCs provided the RNA from which the TCR library was made. CDR3 regions were amplified by Arm-PCR using iRepertoire HTBI primers to build TCR beta libraries. TCRdb processed the multiplex PCR reads anew with MiXCR; each CDR3 protein has one entry. Among around 420,000 distinct CDR3 sequences, over 14% were seen once, and the ten largest hold about 8.3%. The same sample was also studied in work on T cells in Graves' hyperthyroidism and ophthalmopathy.

The sample was peripheral blood mononuclear cells (PBMCs), taken at new diagnosis, from a patient treated with antithyroid drugs. The source is a woman aged 40 to 50 with Graves disease.

This clonotype was picked up many times. This chain links TRBV28 with TRBJ2-7; weak D call: TRBD2 (5 bases). CDR1 MDHEN and CDR2 SYDVKM come from the germline V gene. V dropped 3 bases and J dropped 5 bases, with 17 bases sitting between them. There are 15 residues in the CDR3. The CDR3 bases are TGTGCCAGCAGTTTTCTAGACTCCGACGGGGACGAGCAGTACTTC. As protein: CASSFLDSDGDEQYF.

CDR3 bases: TGTGCCAGCAGTTTATCGTCCGGGGTTGAGCAGTACTTC. This encodes CASSLSSGVEQYF. The rearrangement joins TRBV27 to TRBJ2-7; the D gene is possibly TRBD2 (5 bases). The CDR3 runs to 13 residues. Germline CDR1 reads MNHEY; CDR2 reads SMNVEV (reference sequence). The ends were cut back, 0 bases at V and 7 bases at J, with 10 bases in the middle.

This sequence joins TRBV2 and TRBJ1-5; D remains unclear. Germline CDR1 is SNHLY and CDR2 is FYNNEI. Trimming cost V 3 bases and J 3 bases, with 12 bases left between them. This CDR3 spans 15 amino acids. The CDR3 region is CASSERGFDNQPQHF. The DNA for the CDR3 is TGTGCCAGCAGTGAGCGGGGTTTTGACAATCAGCCCCAGCATTTT.

This clonotype was observed at least ten times. The V call is TRBV27, the J call TRBJ2-3, with D perhaps matching TRBD1 or TRBD2 (5 bases each). V was clipped by 6 bases and J by 2 bases, with 21 bases between them. The germline gives CDR1 MNHEY, CDR2 SMNVEV (reference sequence). This CDR3 has 17 amino acids. Here the CDR3 reads CASSLTRAREYTDTQYF. CDR3 coding DNA: TGTGCCAGCAGCCTCACCAGGGCCCGGGAATACACAGATACGCAGTATTTT.

This clonotype turned up a few times. A far larger clone differs by one base, so this is likely a read error. The V and J genes are TRBV13 and TRBJ2-1; 8 positions agree with TRBD2. Judging by the DNA end, TRBJ2-7 fits better; the J call may be wrong. This CDR3 has 15 residues. Germline V gene data show CDR1 as PRHDT and CDR2 as FYEKMQ (reference sequence). CDR3: CAGAPIGTSSYEQYF. The CDR3 DNA reads TGTGCCGGCGCCCCAATCGGGACTAGCTCCTACGAGCAGTACTTC.

This clonotype appeared a few times. This chain uses TRBV2 with TRBJ1-4; a weak D match, TRBD1 (5 bases). Trimming took off 6 bases at V and 4 bases at J, with 18 bases between the two ends. This CDR3 comprises 16 residues. Germline CDR1 reads SNHLY; CDR2 reads FYNNEI. The CDR3, as DNA: TGTGCCAGCAGAGGCCACCAGGGCGGCTTTAATGAAAAACTGTTTTTT. Its translation is CASRGHQGGFNEKLFF.

The table lists this clonotype with many counts. The CDR3 coding sequence is TGTGCCAGCAGCCAAGGCGACAGGGAAGAGACCCAGTACTTC. Its translation is CASSQGDREETQYF. The chain combines TRBV3-1 with TRBJ2-5, with 7 bases identical to TRBD1. V lost 1 base to trimming and J lost 3 bases; unmatched junction nucleotides: 2. This CDR3 region has 14 residues. The germline V gene has CDR1 LGHDT and CDR2 YNNKEL (reference sequence).

This clonotype was counted many times. The V call is TRBV3-1, the J call TRBJ2-5, with TRBD2 identical over 13 bases. The CDR3 extends over 16 amino acids. The V gene end was trimmed by 2 bases and the J gene end by 4 bases; junction bases not matched to a gene: 4. Germline V gene sequence: CDR1 LGHDT, CDR2 YNNKEL (reference sequence). In DNA form, the CDR3 reads TGTGCCAGCAGCCAACTTGGACTAGCGGGAGCAGAGACCCAGTACTTC. It specifies CASSQLGLAGAETQYF.

This clonotype was counted at least ten times. The genes are TRBV27 and TRBJ1-2; 9 bases align to TRBD1. CDR1 is MNHEY, CDR2 SMNVEV, per germline (reference sequence). The CDR3 is 14 residues long. V shed 3 bases, J shed 5 bases, and the junction held 4 bases outside the gene matches. CDR3 nucleotides: TGTGCCAGCAGTTTTTCTGGACAGGGGTATGGCTACACCTTC. Its translation: CASSFSGQGYGYTF.

The chain carries TRBV19 and TRBJ2-3; D ambiguous. Germline V gives CDR1 LNHDA, CDR2 SQIVND (reference sequence). V was pared by 9 bases and J by 0 bases, with 19 bases between. The CDR3 length is 16 residues. This chain's CDR3 is CASEPYYGPSTDTQYF. The DNA for the CDR3 is TGTGCCAGCGAGCCCTATTACGGCCCTAGCACAGATACGCAGTATTTT.

The V gene is TRBV4-3, the J gene TRBJ2-7, with a possible D match to TRBD2 (5 bases). Trimming stripped 0 bases from V and 6 bases from J, with 9 bases between. The CDR3 extends over 13 amino acids. Per the germline V gene, CDR1 is LGHNA and CDR2 is YSLEER. The CDR3: CASSQDLGSEQYF. The DNA of the CDR3 is TGCGCCAGCAGCCAAGACCTTGGGAGCGAGCAGTACTTC.

This clonotype appeared many times. The gene calls are TRBV7-3 and TRBJ2-1; D is perhaps TRBD2 (7 bases). The CDR3 is 16 residues long. Per germline, CDR1 SGHTA and CDR2 FQGTGA. Trimming shortened V by 5 bases and J by 7 bases, and 21 bases separated the two germline ends. The CDR3 here is CASSLGGLAMGNEQFF. The DNA for the CDR3 is TGTGCCAGCAGCCTCGGGGGGCTAGCGATGGGAAATGAGCAGTTCTTC.

This chain joins TRBV28 and TRBJ1-5, with TRBD1 as a possible D gene (6 bases). Trimming left V 10 bases short and J 9 bases short, with 16 bases between. The CDR3 has 12 amino acids. Per the germline V gene, CDR1 is MDHEN and CDR2 is SYDVKM. The CDR3 DNA is TGTGCCAATGGGGCAGGGGAGCGGCCCCAGCATTTT. Amino acid sequence: CANGAGERPQHF.

This clonotype has ten or more counts. The V and J genes are TRBV6-1 and TRBJ2-3; the match to TRBD2 covers 7 bases. The CDR3 is 16 amino acids. Germline lookup yields CDR1 MNHNS and CDR2 SASEGT. With 0 bases clipped from V and 5 bases from J, the junction kept 8 bases outside the gene matches. The DNA for the CDR3 is TGTGCCAGCAGTGAAGCGGTGGGAGGGCCTGTAGATACGCAGTATTTT. This encodes CASSEAVGGPVDTQYF.

This clonotype came up many times. The rearrangement joins TRBV6-5 to TRBJ1-1, with D possibly matching TRBD1 (6 bases). The CDR3 runs 14 residues. The germline V and J ends were trimmed by 4 bases and 5 bases, with 14 bases remaining between them. Per germline, CDR1 MNHEY and CDR2 SVGAGI. CDR3 region: CASSFQGRWTEAFF. The CDR3 nucleotides are TGTGCCAGCAGTTTTCAGGGGCGTTGGACTGAAGCTTTCTTT.

This clonotype turned up a few times. The V call is TRBV19, the J call TRBJ2-2; TRBD1 agrees at 9 bases. Germline trimming cut 5 bases from V and 6 bases from J; bases unmatched to any gene: 10. The CDR3 is 16 amino acids. Germline lookup yields CDR1 LNHDA and CDR2 SQIVND (reference sequence). The CDR3 DNA reads as TGTGCCAGTAGTTTGGGGACAGGGAATAACCCCGGGGAGCTGTTTTTT. Residues: CASSLGTGNNPGELFF.

This clonotype was seen many times. V gene TRBV20-1 combines with J gene TRBJ2-3, with 9 bases matching TRBD2. The CDR3 is 12 residues long. Trimming cost V 4 bases and J 10 bases; bases outside gene matches: 6. Germline loops: CDR1 DFQATT, CDR2 SNEGSKA (reference sequence). The DNA for the CDR3 is TGCAGTGCTACCGGGGAGCGGGAGGCGCAGTATTTT. Protein product: CSATGEREAQYF.

This clonotype was seen a few times. This sequence joins TRBV29-1 and TRBJ2-5; D is unresolved. Germline lookup yields CDR1 SQVTM and CDR2 ANQGSEA. This CDR3 contains 10 residues. V was clipped by 4 bases and J by 6 bases, with 6 bases between them. The CDR3 nucleotides are TGCAGCGTTGGGGGTAAGACCCAGTACTTC. Amino acids: CSVGGKTQYF.

This clonotype has at least ten counts. V and J are TRBV10-3 and TRBJ2-1; TRBD1 aligns across 7 bases. The V gene end was trimmed by 6 bases and the J gene end by 8 bases; junction bases not matched to a gene: 1. This CDR3 has 11 amino acids. The V gene's germline CDR1 is ENHRY and CDR2 SYGVKD. The CDR3 protein is CAISDRDEQFF. CDR3 in DNA: TGTGCCATCAGCGACAGGGATGAGCAGTTCTTC.

This clonotype was observed a handful of times. One end of the junction fails to match germline, which may point to a read error. The chain has TRBV12-3 or TRBV12-4 and TRBJ1-6; a weak D match, TRBD1 (5 bases). The CDR3 extends over 16 amino acids. CDR3 sequence (DNA): TGTACCAGCAGTCCCCTGGGGGGACTCTATAATTCACCCCTCCACTTT. Protein sequence: CTSSPLGGLYNSPLHF.

This clonotype was observed at least ten times. This chain links TRBV13 with TRBJ2-1; 9 bases align to TRBD1. Per germline, CDR1 PRHDT and CDR2 FYEKMQ (reference sequence). V shed 5 bases, J shed 7 bases, and the junction held 6 bases outside the gene matches. The CDR3 is 14 residues long. CDR3 DNA sequence: TGTGCCAGCAGCCCCGGACAGGGGTGGAATGAGCAGTTCTTC. Its translation is CASSPGQGWNEQFF.

This clonotype was recorded a few times. V usage is TRBV7-2 and J usage is TRBJ2-2, with a possible D match to TRBD2 (5 bases). The CDR3 spans 12 residues. Germline V CDR1 and CDR2: SGHTA, FQGNSA. The V and J ends lost 4 bases and 7 bases respectively, with 7 bases between them. DNA for the CDR3: TGTGCCAGCAGCTGGGAGATCGGGGAGCTGTTTTTT. Amino acids: CASSWEIGELFF.

This clonotype was detected a few times. This rearrangement joins TRBV7-2 to TRBJ2-4, with 8 nucleotides matching TRBD2. Germline V CDR1 and CDR2: SGHTA, FQGNSA. V shed 5 bases and J 0 bases; nucleotides not matched to a gene: 6. The CDR3 loop spans 16 amino acids. CDR3 sequence (DNA): TGTGCCAGCAGCCGTGGACTAGCAGTAGCCAAAAACATTCAGTACTTC. Translated: CASSRGLAVAKNIQYF.

This clonotype has ten or more counts. V usage is TRBV27 and J usage is TRBJ2-1; 11 nucleotides line up with TRBD2. Germline V CDR1 and CDR2: MNHEY, SMNVEV (reference sequence). CDR3 length equals 16 residues. J was trimmed by 4 bases and V by 4 bases; bases with no gene match: 6. CDR3 residues: CASSSEGLAVYNEQFF. The CDR3 DNA is TGTGCCAGCAGTTCCGAGGGACTAGCGGTTTACAATGAGCAGTTCTTC.

This clonotype has at least ten counts. The chain recombines TRBV2 with TRBJ2-7, with 7 nucleotides matching TRBD1. CDR1 and CDR2 from the germline V gene are SNHLY and FYNNEI. V shed 6 bases, J shed 4 bases, and the junction held 3 bases outside the gene matches. This CDR3 region has 12 residues. The DNA of the CDR3 is TGTGCCAGCAGCGGGACAGAGTACGAGCAGTACTTC. This gives the protein CASSGTEYEQYF. Together with reference TRBV2 and TRBJ2-7, the CDR3 gives the full variable domain: EPEVTQTPSHQVTQMGQEVILRCVPISNHLYFYWYRQILGQKVEFLVSFYNNEISEKSEIFDDQFSVERPDGSNFTLKIRSTKLEDSAMYFCASSGTEYEQYFGPGTRLTVT.